This is a list of T cell receptor beta chains from one sample in a study of CD8 T cells in Susac syndrome. From the immunoSEQ multiplex PCR reads, TCRdb called clonotypes with MiXCR, one entry per CDR3 protein. Found here are about 190,000 distinct CDR3 sequences, 85% to 95% of them singletons; the top ten hold about 0.15%. Source material: CD8+ T cells from PBMCs. These receptors were taken from a human donor with Susac syndrome. Both conserved end residues are trimmed from each CDR3. Each record gives: J gene, clone size, V gene, CDR3 protein. Some rows have no size entry. The others give once, few or many, or a class for an expanded clone.

>TRBJ2-1|NA|TRBV10-3
AIRDPGHEQF
>TRBJ1-2|NA|TRBV20-1
SAREAIGGYGYT
>TRBJ2-2|NA|TRBV4-1
ASSNPGLAVTGELF
>TRBJ1-2|NA|TRBV12-3/TRBV12-4
ASSRTGTTNYGYT
>TRBJ2-1|NA|TRBV29-1
SVETTEQF
>TRBJ1-5|NA|TRBV7-9
ASSLGQGSVDNQPQH
>TRBJ1-5|NA|TRBV28
ASSSTSHQH
>TRBJ2-5|once|TRBV11-2
ASSLGGAGRAETQY
>TRBJ2-7|NA|TRBV6-2/TRBV6-3
ASSYRGLYEQY
>TRBJ2-5|NA|TRBV7-7
ASSFTAEETQY
>TRBJ1-2|NA|TRBV10-3
AISDPAYGYT
>TRBJ1-1|NA|TRBV4-1
ASSHPGKRTEAF
>TRBJ2-6|NA|TRBV5-1
ASSLSYSGANVLT
>TRBJ1-2|NA|TRBV9
ASSVGSEDYYGYT
>TRBJ1-1|NA|TRBV30
AWSRQSEAF
>TRBJ1-2|NA|TRBV20-1
SARWNGYT
>TRBJ1-6|NA|TRBV13
ASSLRGTPLH
>TRBJ2-7|once|TRBV6-1
ASSEDRDSSYEQY
>TRBJ2-5|NA|TRBV7-3
ASSSGTGFETQY
>TRBJ2-7|NA|TRBV7-9
ASSPRLSPGIGEQY
>TRBJ2-3|NA|TRBV12-3/TRBV12-4
ASSLPSGNTDTQY
>TRBJ1-1|NA|TRBV2
ASSEIRNTEAF
>TRBJ1-2|NA|TRBV29-1
SVEERTPGEGYT
>TRBJ2-7|few|TRBV12-3/TRBV12-4
ASSFRGYEQY
>TRBJ1-2|NA|TRBV27
ASRQTGGFYGYT
>TRBJ1-1|NA|TRBV13
ASSPRGESLKAF
>TRBJ2-7|NA|TRBV5-1
ASRTTGAYEQY
>TRBJ1-4|NA|TRBV7-9
ASSSETGVNEKLF
>TRBJ2-3|NA|TRBV11-2
ASSLVPGGPTTDTQY
>TRBJ2-7|NA|TRBV29-1
SVPGTGTYEQY
>TRBJ2-7|NA|TRBV5-1
ASSLEPGTGGGEQY
>TRBJ2-1|NA|TRBV3-1
ASSQVGGGQSSYNEQF
>TRBJ2-7|NA|TRBV28
ASSLSDPGQNSYEQY
>TRBJ2-1|NA|TRBV15
ATEGDRGRGEQF
>TRBJ2-7|NA|TRBV11-2
ASSSETGSYEQY
>TRBJ1-1|NA|TRBV30
AWSGGVGEAF
>TRBJ1-2|NA|TRBV6-5
ASSYSEGAWSGYT
>TRBJ1-5|once|TRBV4-1
ASSPGGGQGAQNQPQH
>TRBJ2-7|NA|TRBV28
ASSPPGDGSYEQY
>TRBJ2-1|NA|TRBV20-1
SARDQGANNEQF